This T cell receptor (beta chain) was captured by sequencing in a study of blood T cell repertoires in COVID-19. Across the whole study: COVID-19 samples collected from the United States, Italy and Spain covered acute and convalescent phases. Sources were T cells, B-cell-depleted T cells, or PBMCs; the material itself was cDNA or gDNA.

Unmatched junction bases numbered 8, after V lost 7 bases and J lost 4 bases. Germline values: CDR1 MDHEN, CDR2 SYDVKM. The CDR3 loop spans 15 amino acids. As originally analysed: The assay estimated nucleated cells by amplifying reference gene primers. TCRdb's table, derived via immunoSEQ multiplex PCR, lists solely in-frame clones and lacks some. V, J and clone size are taken as reported in that table, and D and trimming were inferred from the DNA itself. Of 30,000 to 40,000 clones listed, 79% are singletons. This sequence was found in a man in his sixties or seventies with acute or convalescent COVID-19. Sequenced: peripheral blood. The chain couples TRBV28 to TRBJ1-5; 9 nucleotides align to TRBD1. CDR3 sequence reads: CASKLSDRGNQPQHF. The CDR3 region has the DNA TGTGCCAGCAAACTTTCCGACAGGGGGAATCAGCCCCAGCATTTT.